This TCR beta chain was sequenced during a study of T and B cells in COVID-19 patients (dated by TCRdb to 2019 to 2021). Study-level background: In this study, adaptive immunity was profiled in COVID-19 patients who either had active infection or had recovered, using TRB and IGH repertoire sequencing of peripheral blood. A recovered cohort included about 18 patients who provided about 20 samples, and most of these patients had mild to moderate COVID-19 treated on an outpatient basis. Median age was about 31 years in the recovered cohort versus around 62 years in the active-infection cohort. Critical illness requiring mechanical ventilation or ECMO was present in about 65% of the 20 patients in the active-infection cohort. Comorbidities linked to unfavorable COVID-19 outcome were present in about 90% of the 20 patients in the active-infection cohort. Over 8 million TCR sequences were analysed in a TCR and BCR sequence repository that covered 35 or so patients and around 66 time points. Two patients were included in both the recovered and active cohorts because samples were available from active disease and after recovery. An age-matched reference group of some 42 healthy donors negative for COVID-19 antibodies was used as the comparison for repertoire analyses. As many as 9 follow-up blood samples were collected from each patient, and in some individuals these samples spanned different disease stages.

General findings and caveats noted by the study authors: The reported TCR clusters were said to need prospective validation before any clinical use. The size of the cohort was considered insufficient for assessing HLA contributions to COVID-19 susceptibility or severity. In active COVID-19, TRB repertoires were highly clonal, while at recovery, diversity and richness increased above the levels seen in healthy donors. Blood samples obtained from mildly ill patients during symptoms, as well as early samples obtained from severe cases, were available only in scarce numbers. Specific T cell subsets (CD4+/Treg/CD8+) and sorted SARS-CoV-2-responsive or tetramer+ T cells had not yet been sequenced, with those experiments still ongoing. The recovered cohort had 2,400 or so exclusive TCR clusters, including around 30 low-pGen clusters. TRBV/TRBJ gene usage was reported as strongly skewed in patients with COVID-19.

Genomic DNA extracted from blood was used in amounts of about 220-550 ng for amplification of TRB repertoires. This clonotype turned up a few times. Its target antigen remains unknown. Base qualities were left out, and no much larger clone turns up one base away. V is cut by 5 bases and J by 10 bases, and the space between the germline ends is 15 bases. The CDR3 starts with the cysteine, ends with the phenylalanine, and has 13 residues. Of all the DNA, just the CDR3 is kept, 39 bases in frame from base 1. The germline V gene (reference sequence) specifies SEHNR as CDR1 and FQNEAQ as CDR2. TCRdb records Illumina MiSeq as the sequencer. TRB rearrangements were amplified by multiplex PCR with BIOMED2 TRB-A/B primer pools. Illumina-compatible adapters and 7-nucleotide sample barcodes were attached to the amplicons in two consecutive PCRs. All library PCRs used Phusion HS II polymerase. The amplicons were purified from gel with the NucleoSpin Gel and PCR Clean-up kit, measured on Qubit, and combined at around 3.6 nM. Amplicon pool quality was checked on an Agilent 2100 Bioanalyzer before Illumina next-generation sequencing. For the original study's pipeline: Annotation of TRB rearrangements was performed with MiXCR 3.0.8 using the default MiXCR reference library. Non-productive reads and sequences with fewer than 2 reads were excluded, and each unique CDR3 nucleotide sequence counted as one clone. Clonality, diversity, richness and V-J gene usage were computed in R 3.5.1. GLIPH2 was used for TCR clustering by CDR3 similarity, and generation probabilities were calculated by OLGA. Only GLIPH2 clusters containing at least four unique TCR clonotypes present in at least three individuals were kept. TCRdb reworked the public reads: Q25 trimming with fastp, MiXCR clone assembly, productive beta chains retained. Rows with a matching CDR3 protein are joined into one entry that keeps the most common DNA and genes. The V and J calls were not made by the authors but by TCRdb's processing. This sample gives about 4,100 distinct CDR3 sequences in total; around 23% of them show up just once. The leading ten clones occupy about 22% of the sample.

Recombination linked TRBV7-9 to TRBJ2-1; D gene: possibly TRBD2, on 6 matching bases. The TCR comes from a human donor with active COVID-19. The sample taken for sequencing was blood. The CDR3 reads CASSNGLSEEQFF. Read as DNA, the sequence is TGTGCCAGCAGCAATGGACTATCGGAGGAGCAGTTCTTC.